Below, 2 T cell receptor beta chains from the same sample are listed, as sequenced in a study of response to subunit inactivated influenza vaccine. TCRdb reanalysed the RT-PCR reads using MiXCR and keeps one entry per CDR3 protein. The repertoire holds some 570,000 distinct CDR3 sequences, with approximately 11% as singletons. These data were also reused for a study on T cells expressing NK-cell markers. As that report states: Libraries used 5'RACE template switching adding universal primer site and UMIs.

Sequences were derived from PBMCs from blood, sampled on the day of vaccination. The receptors come from a man aged 50-59 years who received an inactivated influenza vaccine.

This clonotype was counted at least ten times. The chain is built from TRBV7-2 and TRBJ2-3; D ambiguous. Germline V gene lookup returns CDR1 SGHTA and CDR2 FQGNSA. CDR3 length: 13 amino acids. Trimming removed 5 bases from V and 10 bases from J, with 16 bases in between. CDR3 region: CASSPGRAGAQYF. In DNA, the CDR3 is TGTGCCAGCAGCCCCGGACGGGCCGGTGCGCAGTATTTT.

The CDR3, as DNA: TGTGCCAGCAGTATCGAATCCAGGGCATTGGAGACCCAGTACTTC. Amino acids: CASSIESRALETQYF. The rearrangement uses TRBV27 and TRBJ2-5; D might be TRBD1 (5 bases). The CDR3 runs 15 residues. Trimming cost V 5 bases and J 5 bases, with 18 bases left between them. Germline CDR1 reads MNHEY; CDR2 reads SMNVEV (reference sequence).